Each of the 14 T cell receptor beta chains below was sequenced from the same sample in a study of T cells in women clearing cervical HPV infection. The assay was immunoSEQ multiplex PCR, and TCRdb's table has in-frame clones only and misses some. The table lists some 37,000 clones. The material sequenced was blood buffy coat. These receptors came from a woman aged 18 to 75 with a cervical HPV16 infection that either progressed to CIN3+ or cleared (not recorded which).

CDR3 region: CASSEHRQGRRAGANVLFF. CDR3 bases read: TGTGCCAGCAGTGAACACCGACAGGGGCGGAGAGCTGGGGCCAACGTG. The chain recombines TRBV6-1 with TRBJ2-2; the match to TRBD1 covers 8 bases. The read ends 3 residues shy of where the CDR3 ends; the end is completed using the germline J gene. The germline CDR1 and CDR2 sequences are MNHNS and SASEGT. The CDR3 totals 19 residues.

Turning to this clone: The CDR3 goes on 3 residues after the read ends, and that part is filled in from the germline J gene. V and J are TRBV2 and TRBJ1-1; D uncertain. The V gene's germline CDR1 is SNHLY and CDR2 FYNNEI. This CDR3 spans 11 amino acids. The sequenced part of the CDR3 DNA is TGTGCCAGCAGAGACCGGGGAGGA. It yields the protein CASRDRGG. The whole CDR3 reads CASRDRGGAFF.

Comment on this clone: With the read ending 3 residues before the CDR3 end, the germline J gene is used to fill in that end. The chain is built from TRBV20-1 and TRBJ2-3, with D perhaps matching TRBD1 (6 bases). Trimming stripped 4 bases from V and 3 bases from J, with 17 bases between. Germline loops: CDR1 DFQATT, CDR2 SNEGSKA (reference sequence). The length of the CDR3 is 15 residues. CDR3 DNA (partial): TGCAGTGCTACTCCGTGGGGGCTTCGTACAGATACG. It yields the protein CSATPWGLRTDT. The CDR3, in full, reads CSATPWGLRTDTQYF.

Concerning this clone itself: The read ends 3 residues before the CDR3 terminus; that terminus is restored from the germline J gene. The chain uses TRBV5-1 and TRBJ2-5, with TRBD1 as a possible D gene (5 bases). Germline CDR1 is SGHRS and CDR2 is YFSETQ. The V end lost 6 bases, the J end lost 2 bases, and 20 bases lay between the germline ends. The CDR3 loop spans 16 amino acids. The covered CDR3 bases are TGCGCCAGCAATACCGAAGTCAGTAGGGGACAAGAGACC. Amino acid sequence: CASNTEVSRGQET. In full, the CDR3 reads CASNTEVSRGQETQYF.

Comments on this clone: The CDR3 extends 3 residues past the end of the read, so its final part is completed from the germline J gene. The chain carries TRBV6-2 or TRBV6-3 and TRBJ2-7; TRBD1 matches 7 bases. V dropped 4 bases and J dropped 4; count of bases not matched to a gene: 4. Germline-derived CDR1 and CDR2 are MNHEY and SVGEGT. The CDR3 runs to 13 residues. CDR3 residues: CASSLVTGYEQYF. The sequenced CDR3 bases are TGTGCCAGCAGTTTAGTGACAGGGTACGAG.

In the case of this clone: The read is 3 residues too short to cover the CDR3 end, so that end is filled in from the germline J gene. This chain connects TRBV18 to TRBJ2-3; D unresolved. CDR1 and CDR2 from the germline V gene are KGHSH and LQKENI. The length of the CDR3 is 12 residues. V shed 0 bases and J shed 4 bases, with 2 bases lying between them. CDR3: CASSPPADTQYF. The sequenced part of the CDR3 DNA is TGTGCCAGCTCACCACCCGCAGATACG.

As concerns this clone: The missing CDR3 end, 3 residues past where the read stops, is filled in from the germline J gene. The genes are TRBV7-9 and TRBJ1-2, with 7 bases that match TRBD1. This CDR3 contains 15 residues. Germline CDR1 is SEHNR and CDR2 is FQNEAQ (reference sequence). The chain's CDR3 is CASSQVDRSGSDYTF. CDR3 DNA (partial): TGTGCCAGCAGCCAGGTGGACAGGTCGGGGAGTGAC.

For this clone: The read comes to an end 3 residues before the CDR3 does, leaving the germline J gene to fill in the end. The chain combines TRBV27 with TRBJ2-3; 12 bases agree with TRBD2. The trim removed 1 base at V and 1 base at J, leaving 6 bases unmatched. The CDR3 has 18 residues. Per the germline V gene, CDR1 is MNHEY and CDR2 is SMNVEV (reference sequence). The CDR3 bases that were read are TGTGCCAGCAGTTTATTGCTAGCGGGGGGGCCCGGCACAGATACG. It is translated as CASSLLLAGGPGTDT. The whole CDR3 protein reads CASSLLLAGGPGTDTQYF.

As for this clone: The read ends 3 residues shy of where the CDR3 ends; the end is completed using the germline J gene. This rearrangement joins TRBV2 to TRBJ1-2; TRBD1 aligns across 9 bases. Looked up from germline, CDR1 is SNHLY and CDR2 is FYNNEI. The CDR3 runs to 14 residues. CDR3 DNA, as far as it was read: TGTGCCAGCAGCCCAAACTGGGGACAGGGCGGC. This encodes CASSPNWGQGG. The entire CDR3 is CASSPNWGQGGYTF.

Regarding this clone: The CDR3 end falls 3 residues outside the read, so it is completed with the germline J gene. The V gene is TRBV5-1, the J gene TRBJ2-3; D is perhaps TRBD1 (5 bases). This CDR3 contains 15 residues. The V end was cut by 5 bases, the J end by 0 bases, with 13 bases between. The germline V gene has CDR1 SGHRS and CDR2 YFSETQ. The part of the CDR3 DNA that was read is TGCGCCAGCAGTCCTCCGCGACAGAGCACAGATACG. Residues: CASSPPRQSTDT. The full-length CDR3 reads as CASSPPRQSTDTQYF.

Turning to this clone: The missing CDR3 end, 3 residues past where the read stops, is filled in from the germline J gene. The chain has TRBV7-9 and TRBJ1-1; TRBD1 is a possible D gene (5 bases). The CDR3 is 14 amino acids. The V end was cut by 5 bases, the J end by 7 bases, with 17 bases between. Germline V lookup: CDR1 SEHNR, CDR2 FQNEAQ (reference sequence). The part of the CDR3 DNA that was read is TGTGCCAGCAGCGTGCTTGGGGGGGACCTTGAA. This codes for CASSVLGGDLE. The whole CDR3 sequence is CASSVLGGDLEAFF.

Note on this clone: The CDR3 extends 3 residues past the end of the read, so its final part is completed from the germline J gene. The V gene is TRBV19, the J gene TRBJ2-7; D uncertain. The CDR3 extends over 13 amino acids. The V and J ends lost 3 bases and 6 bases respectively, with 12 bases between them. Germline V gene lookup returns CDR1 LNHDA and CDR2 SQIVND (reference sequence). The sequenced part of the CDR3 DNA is TGTGCCAGTAGTATTCCAGACGGCGGCGAG. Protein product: CASSIPDGGE. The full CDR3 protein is CASSIPDGGEQYF.

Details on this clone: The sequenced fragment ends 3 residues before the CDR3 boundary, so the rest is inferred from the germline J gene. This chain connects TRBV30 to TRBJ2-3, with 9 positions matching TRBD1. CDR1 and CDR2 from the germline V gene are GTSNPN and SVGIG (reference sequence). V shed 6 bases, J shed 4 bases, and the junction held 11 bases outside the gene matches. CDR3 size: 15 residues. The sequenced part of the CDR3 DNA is TGTGCCTGTCAGAATACAGGGGGCTGGGCAGATACG. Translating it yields CACQNTGGWADT. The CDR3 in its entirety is CACQNTGGWADTQYF.

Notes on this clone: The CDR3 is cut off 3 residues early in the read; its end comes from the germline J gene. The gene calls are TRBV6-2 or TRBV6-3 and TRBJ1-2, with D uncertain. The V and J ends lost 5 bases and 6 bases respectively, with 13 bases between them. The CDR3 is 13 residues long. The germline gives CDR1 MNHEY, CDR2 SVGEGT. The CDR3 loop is CASSGPGKHGYTF. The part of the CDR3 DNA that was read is TGTGCCAGCAGTGGCCCAGGCAAGCATGGC.